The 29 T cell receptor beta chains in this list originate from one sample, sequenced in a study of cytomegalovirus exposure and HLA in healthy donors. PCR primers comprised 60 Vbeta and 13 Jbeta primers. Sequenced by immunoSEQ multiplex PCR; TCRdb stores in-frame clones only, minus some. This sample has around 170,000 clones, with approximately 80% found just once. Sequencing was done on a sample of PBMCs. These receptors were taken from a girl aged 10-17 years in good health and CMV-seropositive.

CDR3 loop: CASSVGASRNSPLHF. As DNA, the CDR3 is TGTGCCAGCAGCGTAGGTGCCAGCAGGAATTCACCCCTCCACTTT. The J gene is TRBJ1-6, the V gene TRBV9; unclear D gene. V was clipped by 0 bases and J by 7 bases, with 11 bases between them. Germline V lookup: CDR1 SGDLS, CDR2 YYNGEE. This CDR3 has 15 residues.

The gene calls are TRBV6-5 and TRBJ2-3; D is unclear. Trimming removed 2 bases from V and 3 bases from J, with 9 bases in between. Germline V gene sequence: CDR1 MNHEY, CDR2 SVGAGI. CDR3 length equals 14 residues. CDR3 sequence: CASSYEESTDTQYF. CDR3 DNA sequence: TGTGCCAGCAGTTACGAGGAGTCGACAGATACGCAGTATTTT.

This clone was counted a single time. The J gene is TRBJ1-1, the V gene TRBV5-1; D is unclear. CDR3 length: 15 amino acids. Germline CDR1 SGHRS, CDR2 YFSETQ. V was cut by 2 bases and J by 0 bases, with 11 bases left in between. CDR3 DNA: TGCGCCAGCAGCTTTGGCGACATAATGAACACTGAAGCTTTCTTT. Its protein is CASSFGDIMNTEAFF.

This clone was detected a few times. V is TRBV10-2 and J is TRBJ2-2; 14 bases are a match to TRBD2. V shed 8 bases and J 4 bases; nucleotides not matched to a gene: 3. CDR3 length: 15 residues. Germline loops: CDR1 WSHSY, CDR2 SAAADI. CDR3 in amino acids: CASRLAGGVTGELFF. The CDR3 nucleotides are TGCGCCAGCCGACTAGCGGGAGGGGTCACCGGGGAGCTGTTTTTT.

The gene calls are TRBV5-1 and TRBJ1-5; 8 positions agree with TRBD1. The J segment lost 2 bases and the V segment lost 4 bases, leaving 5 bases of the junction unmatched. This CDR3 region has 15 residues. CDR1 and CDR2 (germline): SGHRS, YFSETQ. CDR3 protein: CASSELGQGNQPQHF. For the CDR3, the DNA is TGCGCCAGCAGCGAGCTGGGACAGGGCAATCAGCCCCAGCATTTT.

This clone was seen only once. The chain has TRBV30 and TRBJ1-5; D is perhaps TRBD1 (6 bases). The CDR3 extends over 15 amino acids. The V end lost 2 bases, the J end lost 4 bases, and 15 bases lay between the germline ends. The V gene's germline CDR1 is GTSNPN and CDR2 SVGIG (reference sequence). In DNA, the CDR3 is TGTGCCTGGAGTAAGCTTGGGGGCCTTAATCAGCCCCAGCATTTT. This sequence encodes CAWSKLGGLNQPQHF.

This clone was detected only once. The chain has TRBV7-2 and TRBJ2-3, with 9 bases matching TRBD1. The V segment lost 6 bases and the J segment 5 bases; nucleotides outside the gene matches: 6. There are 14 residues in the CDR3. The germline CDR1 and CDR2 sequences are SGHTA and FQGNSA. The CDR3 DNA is TGTGCCAGCAGTCTGGACAGGGGAGGAGATACGCAGTATTTT. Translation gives CASSLDRGGDTQYF.

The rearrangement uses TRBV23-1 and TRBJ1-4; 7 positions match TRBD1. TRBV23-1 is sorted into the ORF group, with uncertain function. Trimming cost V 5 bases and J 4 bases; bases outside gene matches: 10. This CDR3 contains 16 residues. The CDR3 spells CASSYVGQADNEKLFF. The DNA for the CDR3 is TGCGCCAGCAGTTACGTCGGACAGGCGGATAATGAAAAACTGTTTTTT.

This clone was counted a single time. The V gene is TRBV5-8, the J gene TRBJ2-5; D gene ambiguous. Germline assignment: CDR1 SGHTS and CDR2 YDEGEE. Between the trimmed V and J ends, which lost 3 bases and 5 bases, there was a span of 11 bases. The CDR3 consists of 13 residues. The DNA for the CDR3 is TGTGCCAGCAGCTCAGACCAGGCGGAGACCCAGTACTTC. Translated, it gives CASSSDQAETQYF.

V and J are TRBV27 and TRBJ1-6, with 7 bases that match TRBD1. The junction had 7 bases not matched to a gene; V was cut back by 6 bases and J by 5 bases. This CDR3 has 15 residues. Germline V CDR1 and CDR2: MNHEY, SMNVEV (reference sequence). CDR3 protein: CASRSWDSNNSPLHF. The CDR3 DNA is TGTGCCAGCAGATCCTGGGACAGTAATAATTCACCCCTCCACTTT.

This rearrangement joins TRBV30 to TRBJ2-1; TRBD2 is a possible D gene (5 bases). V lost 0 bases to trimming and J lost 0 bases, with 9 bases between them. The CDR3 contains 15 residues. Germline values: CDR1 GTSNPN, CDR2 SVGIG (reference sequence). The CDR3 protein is CAWSVLTSSYNEQFF. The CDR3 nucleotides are TGTGCCTGGAGTGTACTAACTAGCTCCTACAATGAGCAGTTCTTC.

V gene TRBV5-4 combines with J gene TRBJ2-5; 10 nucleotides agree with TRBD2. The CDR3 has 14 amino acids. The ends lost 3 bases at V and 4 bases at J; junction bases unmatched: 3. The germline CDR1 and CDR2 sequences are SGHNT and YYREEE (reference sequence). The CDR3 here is CASSSSGSLETQYF. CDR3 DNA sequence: TGTGCCAGCAGCTCTAGCGGGAGTTTAGAGACCCAGTACTTC.

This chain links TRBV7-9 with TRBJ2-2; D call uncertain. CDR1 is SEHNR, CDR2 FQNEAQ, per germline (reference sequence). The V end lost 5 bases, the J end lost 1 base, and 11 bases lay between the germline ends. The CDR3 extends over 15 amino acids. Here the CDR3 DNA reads TGTGCCAGCAGCCCCCGGGTCCAGAACACCGGGGAGCTGTTTTTT. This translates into CASSPRVQNTGELFF.

The CDR3 region has the DNA TGTGCCAGCAGTGACTTGGGGGGGCATCGCACTGAAGCTTTCTTT. Residues: CASSDLGGHRTEAFF. The rearrangement links TRBV6-5 to TRBJ1-1; tentative D call: TRBD1 (6 bases). The germline V and J ends were trimmed by 5 bases and 4 bases, with 17 bases remaining between them. The CDR3 consists of 15 residues. Germline CDR1 and CDR2: MNHEY and SVGAGI.

The CDR3 here is CASSHRVSTDTQYF. DNA for the CDR3: TGCGCCAGCAGCCATCGAGTTAGCACAGATACGCAGTATTTT. This rearrangement joins TRBV4-1 to TRBJ2-3, with D unclear. V dropped 3 bases and J dropped 0 bases, with 7 bases sitting between them. CDR1 is MGHRA and CDR2 is YSYEKL in the germline V gene. The CDR3 consists of 14 residues.

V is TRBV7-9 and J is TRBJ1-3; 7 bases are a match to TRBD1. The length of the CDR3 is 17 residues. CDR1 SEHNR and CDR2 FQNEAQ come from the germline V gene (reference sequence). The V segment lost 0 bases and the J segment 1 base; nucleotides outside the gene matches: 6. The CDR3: CASSLADGTVSGNTIYF. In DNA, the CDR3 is TGTGCCAGCAGCTTAGCCGACGGGACAGTTTCTGGAAACACCATATATTTT.

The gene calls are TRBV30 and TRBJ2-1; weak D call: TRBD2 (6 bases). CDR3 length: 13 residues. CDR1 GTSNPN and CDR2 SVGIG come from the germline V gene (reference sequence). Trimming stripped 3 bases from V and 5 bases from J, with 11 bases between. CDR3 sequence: CAWSPTSHNEQFF. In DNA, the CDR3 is TGTGCCTGGAGCCCCACTAGCCACAATGAGCAGTTCTTC.

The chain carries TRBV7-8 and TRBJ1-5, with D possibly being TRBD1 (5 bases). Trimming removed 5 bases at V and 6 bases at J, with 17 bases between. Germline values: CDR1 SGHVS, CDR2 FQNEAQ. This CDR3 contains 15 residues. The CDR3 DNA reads TGTGCCAGCAGCCCTTCGGGGGGAGTCAGTCAGCCCCAGCATTTT. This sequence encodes CASSPSGGVSQPQHF.

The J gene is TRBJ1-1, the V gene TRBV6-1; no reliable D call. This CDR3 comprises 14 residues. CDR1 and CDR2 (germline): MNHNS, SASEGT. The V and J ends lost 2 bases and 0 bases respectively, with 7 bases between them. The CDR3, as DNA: TGTGCCAGCAGTGAACCTGGGCTGAACACTGAAGCTTTCTTT. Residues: CASSEPGLNTEAFF.

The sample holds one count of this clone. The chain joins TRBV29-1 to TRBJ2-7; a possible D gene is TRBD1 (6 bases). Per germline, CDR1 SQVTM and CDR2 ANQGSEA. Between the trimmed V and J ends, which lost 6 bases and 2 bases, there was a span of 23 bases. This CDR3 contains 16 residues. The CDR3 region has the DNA TGCAGCGTCCCCACCGACTACGGGGACACCCCCTACGAGCAGTACTTC. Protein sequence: CSVPTDYGDTPYEQYF.

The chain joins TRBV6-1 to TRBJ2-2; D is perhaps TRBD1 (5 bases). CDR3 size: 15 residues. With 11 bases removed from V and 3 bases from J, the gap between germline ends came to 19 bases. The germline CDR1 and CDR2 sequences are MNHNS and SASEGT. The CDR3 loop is CAPDTAPLDTGELFF. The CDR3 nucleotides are TGTGCCCCGGACACGGCCCCGCTGGACACCGGGGAGCTGTTTTTT.

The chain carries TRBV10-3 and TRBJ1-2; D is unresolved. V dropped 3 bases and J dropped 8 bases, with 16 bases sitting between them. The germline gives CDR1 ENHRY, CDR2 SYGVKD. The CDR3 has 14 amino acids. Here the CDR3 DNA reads TGTGCCATCAGTGAACACAGATATGAGTCAGGCTACACCTTC. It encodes CAISEHRYESGYTF.

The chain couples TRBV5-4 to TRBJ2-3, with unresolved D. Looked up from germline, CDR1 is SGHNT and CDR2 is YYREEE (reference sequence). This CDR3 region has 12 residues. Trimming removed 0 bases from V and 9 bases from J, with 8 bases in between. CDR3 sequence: CASSLEAITQYF. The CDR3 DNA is TGTGCCAGCAGCTTGGAAGCGATAACGCAGTATTTT.

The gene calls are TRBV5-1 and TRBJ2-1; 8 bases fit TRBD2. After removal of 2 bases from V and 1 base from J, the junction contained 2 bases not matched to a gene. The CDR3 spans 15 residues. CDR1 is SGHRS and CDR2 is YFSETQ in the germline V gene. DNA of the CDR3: TGCGCCAGCAGCTTCGGGACTAGTTCCTACAATGAGCAGTTCTTC. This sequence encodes CASSFGTSSYNEQFF. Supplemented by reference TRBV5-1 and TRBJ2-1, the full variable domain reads KAGVTQTPRYLIKTRGQQVTLSCSPISGHRSVSWYQQTPGQGLQFLFEYFSETQRNKGNFPGRFSGRQFSNSRSEMNVSTLELGDSALYLCASSFGTSSYNEQFFGPGTRLTVL.

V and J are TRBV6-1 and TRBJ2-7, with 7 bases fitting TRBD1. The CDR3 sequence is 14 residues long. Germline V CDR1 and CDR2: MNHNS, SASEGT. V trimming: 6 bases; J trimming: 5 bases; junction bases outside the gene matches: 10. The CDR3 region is CASRPQGIIHEQYF. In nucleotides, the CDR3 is TGTGCCAGCAGGCCACAGGGGATCATCCACGAGCAGTACTTC.

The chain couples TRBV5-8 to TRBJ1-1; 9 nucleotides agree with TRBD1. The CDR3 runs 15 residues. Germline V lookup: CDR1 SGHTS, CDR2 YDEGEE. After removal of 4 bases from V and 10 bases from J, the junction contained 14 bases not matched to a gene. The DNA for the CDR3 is TGTGCCAGCAGCCCGGGACAGGGACGGTATCTTGGAGCTTTCTTT. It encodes CASSPGQGRYLGAFF.

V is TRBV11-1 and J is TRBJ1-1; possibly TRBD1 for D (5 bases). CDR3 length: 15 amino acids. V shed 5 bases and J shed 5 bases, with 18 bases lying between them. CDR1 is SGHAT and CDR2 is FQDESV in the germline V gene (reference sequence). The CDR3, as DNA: TGTGCCAGCAGCAGCGCCAGGGTGGGTTTTACTGAAGCTTTCTTT. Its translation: CASSSARVGFTEAFF.

Here the CDR3 DNA reads TGTGCCAGCAGCGTAACCGGGACTAGTAGGGAGCAGTTCTTC. It specifies CASSVTGTSREQFF. The rearrangement joins TRBV7-2 to TRBJ2-1, with 8 nucleotides matching TRBD2. Germline V CDR1 and CDR2: SGHTA, FQGNSA. The V and J ends lost 5 bases and 10 bases, in that order; junction bases with no gene match: 10. The CDR3 runs to 14 residues.

The CDR3 sequence: CASSLPPGEATEAFF. The CDR3, as DNA: TGTGCCAGCAGCCTGCCCCCGGGGGAGGCCACTGAAGCTTTCTTT. This chain uses TRBV7-9 with TRBJ1-1; tentatively, D is TRBD1 (5 bases). The CDR3 length is 15 residues. Per the germline V gene, CDR1 is SEHNR and CDR2 is FQNEAQ (reference sequence). V lost 5 bases to trimming and J lost 4 bases, with 17 bases between them.